This passage covers 13 T cell receptor beta chains from one sample sequenced in a study of CD8 T cells in ankylosing spondylitis. TCRdb ran MiXCR on the 5' RACE reads and lists one entry per CDR3 protein. The sample carries under 200,000 distinct CDR3 sequences, around 10% recorded once. Sequencing used blood, either unsorted or a sorted T cell fraction (not recorded which). Receptors were obtained from a male donor with ankylosing spondylitis or in good health (not recorded which).

The rearrangement uses TRBV6-4 and TRBJ2-5; D might be TRBD2 (7 bases). V was shortened by 0 bases and J by 2 bases, with 16 bases between the two germline ends. Germline V lookup: CDR1 MRHNA, CDR2 SNTAGT. CDR3 length: 17 residues. The CDR3, as DNA: TGTGCCAGCAGTGACTCGAGGTCGGGGGGCCAACAAGAGACCCAGTACTTC. This translates into CASSDSRSGGQQETQYF.

This clonotype was observed at least ten times. The chain combines TRBV20-1 with TRBJ2-7; 10 bases agree with TRBD2. Trimming at V came to 6 bases and at J to 7 bases, leaving 15 bases not matched to a gene. CDR1 DFQATT and CDR2 SNEGSKA come from the germline V gene (reference sequence). The CDR3 totals 15 residues. Here the CDR3 reads CSAYGGLLAGYEQYF. The CDR3 DNA sequence: TGCAGTGCGTATGGAGGGTTACTAGCGGGGTATGAGCAGTACTTC.

A word on this clonotype: A read error is possible here, since a much larger clone lies one base away. V gene TRBV6-1 combines with J gene TRBJ2-3, with TRBD1 as a possible D gene (5 bases). CDR1 is MNHNS, CDR2 SASEGT, per germline. CDR3 size: 14 residues. For the CDR3, the DNA is TGTGCCAGCAGTGTAGGTCTGCACACAGGTACGCAGTATTTT. This encodes CASSVGLHTGTQYF.

This clonotype was detected ten times or more. This chain joins TRBV29-1 and TRBJ2-1; 10 nucleotides line up with TRBD1. J was trimmed by 4 bases and V by 7 bases; bases with no gene match: 13. The CDR3 runs 16 residues. Germline values: CDR1 SQVTM, CDR2 ANQGSEA. Here the CDR3 DNA reads TGCAGCGGGCCCGTCGGGACAGGGGAATCGTACAATGAGCAGTTCTTC. This sequence encodes CSGPVGTGESYNEQFF.

This clonotype was counted ten times or more. V gene TRBV11-2 combines with J gene TRBJ2-7, with TRBD2 matching over 12 bases. The ends lost 0 bases at V and 2 bases at J; junction bases unmatched: 5. Germline V CDR1 and CDR2: SGHAT, FQNNGV. This CDR3 is 17 amino acids long. The CDR3 DNA follows: TGTGCCAGCAGCTTAGATATCCTAGCGGGAGGGCCCTACGAGCAGTACTTC. Translated: CASSLDILAGGPYEQYF.

This clonotype was observed many times. The chain links TRBV25-1 to TRBJ2-5; D not resolved. This CDR3 spans 14 amino acids. V lost 0 bases, J lost 1 base, and 6 bases lay in between. Per germline, CDR1 MGHDK and CDR2 SYGVNS. This CDR3 is CASSEYTSQETQYF. The CDR3 DNA reads TGTGCCAGCAGTGAATATACCAGCCAAGAGACCCAGTACTTC.

This clonotype has at least ten counts. The chain couples TRBV29-1 to TRBJ1-1; 7 bases line up with TRBD1. The CDR3 is 12 amino acids. Germline loops: CDR1 SQVTM, CDR2 ANQGSEA. Germline trimming cut 7 bases from V and 4 bases from J; bases unmatched to any gene: 6. CDR3 sequence (DNA): TGCAGCGGCGGACAGGCAGCCACTGAAGCTTTCTTT. Protein: CSGGQAATEAFF.

The CDR3 loop reads CASGRASGETQYF. CDR3 bases: TGTGCCAGTGGCAGGGCTAGCGGAGAGACCCAGTACTTC. V gene TRBV12-3 or TRBV12-4 combines with J gene TRBJ2-5; 7 bases agree with TRBD2. With V trimmed by 9 bases and J by 4 bases, 8 bases remained unmatched. This CDR3 is 13 amino acids long.

This chain joins TRBV20-1 and TRBJ2-5, with 11 positions matching TRBD1. CDR3 length: 16 amino acids. From germline, CDR1 is DFQATT and CDR2 SNEGSKA (reference sequence). V dropped 3 bases and J dropped 5; count of bases not matched to a gene: 11. Here the CDR3 reads CSASNRRTGGVETQYF. The DNA of the CDR3 is TGCAGTGCTAGTAACAGACGGACAGGGGGCGTGGAGACCCAGTACTTC.

Only a few counts were recorded for this clonotype. The chain employs TRBV4-1 and TRBJ2-7; 8 bases align to TRBD2. The junction had 4 bases not matched to a gene; V was cut back by 3 bases and J by 3 bases. The germline V gene encodes CDR1 MGHRA and CDR2 YSYEKL. The CDR3 sequence is 14 residues long. The CDR3 DNA reads as TGCGCCAGCAGCCACGGAGGGACTAGCTACGAGCAGTACTTC. Its protein is CASSHGGTSYEQYF.

The chain is built from TRBV7-9 and TRBJ2-7; D unclear. The CDR3 sequence is 12 residues long. The germline CDR1 and CDR2 sequences are SEHNR and FQNEAQ (reference sequence). Deletions cut 1 base from V and 12 bases from J, with 13 bases between. The CDR3 sequence: CASSLGIGDLYF. The CDR3 nucleotides are TGTGCCAGCAGCTTAGGTATAGGAGACCTGTACTTC.

J is TRBJ1-1 and V is TRBV19; TRBD1 matches at 8 bases. CDR1 and CDR2 (germline): LNHDA, SQIVND (reference sequence). The CDR3 has 16 amino acids. The ends lost 5 bases at V and 0 bases at J; junction bases unmatched: 8. The DNA of the CDR3 is TGTGCCAGTAGTTCTCGGACAGGGCTCATGAACACTGAAGCTTTCTTT. It is translated as CASSSRTGLMNTEAFF.

This clonotype was detected many times. This chain joins TRBV5-1 and TRBJ2-7, with 13 bases lining up with TRBD2. The CDR3 runs to 19 residues. Germline V gene data show CDR1 as SGHRS and CDR2 as YFSETQ. The ends lost 4 bases at V and 2 bases at J; junction bases unmatched: 15. CDR3 amino acids: CASSLTSGRAGFHPYEQYF. For the CDR3, the DNA is TGCGCCAGCAGCCTAACTAGCGGGAGGGCCGGTTTTCACCCCTACGAGCAGTACTTC. The full variable domain, rest sourced from reference TRBV5-1 and TRBJ2-7, is KAGVTQTPRYLIKTRGQQVTLSCSPISGHRSVSWYQQTPGQGLQFLFEYFSETQRNKGNFPGRFSGRQFSNSRSEMNVSTLELGDSALYLCASSLTSGRAGFHPYEQYFGPGTRLTVT.